This T cell receptor beta chain was sequenced for a study of T cells after yellow fever vaccination. In the study overall: For low cell numbers, libraries were made with SMART-Seq v4 Ultra Low Input. Study-wide results and caveats: Subsequent to the booster, the majority of primary-vaccination clones reappeared (around 96% CD4, approximately 90% CD8).

Germline CDR1 SGHVS, CDR2 FQNEAQ. The CDR3 contains 16 residues. The junction had 12 bases not matched to a gene; V was cut back by 5 bases and J by 10 bases. It was through 5'RACE template switching that TCR cDNA was made, with a universal primer site and UMIs added. Each CDR3 protein gets one entry after TCRdb re-called the 5' RACE reads with MiXCR. Found here are around 27,000 distinct CDR3 sequences, around 4.8% of them singletons; the top ten hold 46%. This clonotype came up many times. Its cognate antigen is unknown. V usage is TRBV7-8 and J usage is TRBJ2-1; 12 bases line up with TRBD2. The sample in question was CD8+ T cells sorted from PBMCs, obtained 5 days after the yellow fever booster vaccination. This clonotype was sampled from a man in his thirties or forties who received the YFV17D yellow fever vaccine. CDR3 in amino acids: CASSAPTSGRGVEQFF. The CDR3 nucleotides read TGTGCCAGCAGCGCGCCGACTAGCGGGAGAGGGGTAGAGCAGTTCTTC. Using reference TRBV7-8 and TRBJ2-1 for the parts outside the CDR3, the full variable domain is GAGVSQSPRYKVAKRGQDVALRCDPISGHVSLFWYQQALGQGPEFLTYFQNEAQLDKSGLPSDRFFAERPEGSVSTLKIQRTQQEDSAVYLCASSAPTSGRGVEQFFGPGTRLTVL.